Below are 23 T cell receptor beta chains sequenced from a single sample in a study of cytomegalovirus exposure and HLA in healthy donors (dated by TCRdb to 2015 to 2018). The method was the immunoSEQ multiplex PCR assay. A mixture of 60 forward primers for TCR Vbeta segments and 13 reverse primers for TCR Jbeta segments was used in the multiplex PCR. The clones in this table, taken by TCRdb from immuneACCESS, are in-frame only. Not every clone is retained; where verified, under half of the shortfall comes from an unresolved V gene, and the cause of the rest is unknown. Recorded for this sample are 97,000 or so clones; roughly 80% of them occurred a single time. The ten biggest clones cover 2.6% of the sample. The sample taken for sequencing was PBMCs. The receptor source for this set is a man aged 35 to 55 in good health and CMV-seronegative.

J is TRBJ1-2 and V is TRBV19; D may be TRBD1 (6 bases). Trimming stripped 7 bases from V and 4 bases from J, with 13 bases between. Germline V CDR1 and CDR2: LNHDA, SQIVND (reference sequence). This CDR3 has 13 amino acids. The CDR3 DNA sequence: TGTGCCAGTATGGGGGCAGGGCCCTATGGCTACACCTTC. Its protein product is CASMGAGPYGYTF.

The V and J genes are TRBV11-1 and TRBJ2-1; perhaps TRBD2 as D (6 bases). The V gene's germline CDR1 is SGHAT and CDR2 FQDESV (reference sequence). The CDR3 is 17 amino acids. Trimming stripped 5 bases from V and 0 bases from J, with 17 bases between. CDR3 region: CASSPGTFLGSYNEQFF. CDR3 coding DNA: TGTGCCAGCAGCCCAGGGACTTTCTTGGGCTCCTACAATGAGCAGTTCTTC. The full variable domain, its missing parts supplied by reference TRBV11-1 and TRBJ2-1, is EAEVAQSPRYKITEKSQAVAFWCDPISGHATLYWYRQILGQGPELLVQFQDESVVDDSQLPKDRFSAERLKGVDSTLKIQPAELGDSAMYLCASSPGTFLGSYNEQFFGPGTRLTVL.

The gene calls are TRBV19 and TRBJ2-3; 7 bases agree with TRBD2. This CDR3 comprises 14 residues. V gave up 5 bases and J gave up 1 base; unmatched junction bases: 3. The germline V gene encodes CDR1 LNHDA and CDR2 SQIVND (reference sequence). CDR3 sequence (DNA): TGTGCCAGTAGTCGGAGCGGGGGCACAGATACGCAGTATTTT. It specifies CASSRSGGTDTQYF.

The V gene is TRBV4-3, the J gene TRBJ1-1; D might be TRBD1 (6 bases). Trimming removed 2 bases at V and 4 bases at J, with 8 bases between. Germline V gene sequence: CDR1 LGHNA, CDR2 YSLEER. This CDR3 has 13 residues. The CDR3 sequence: CASSQTGTTEAFF. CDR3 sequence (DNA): TGCGCCAGCAGCCAAACAGGGACCACTGAAGCTTTCTTT.

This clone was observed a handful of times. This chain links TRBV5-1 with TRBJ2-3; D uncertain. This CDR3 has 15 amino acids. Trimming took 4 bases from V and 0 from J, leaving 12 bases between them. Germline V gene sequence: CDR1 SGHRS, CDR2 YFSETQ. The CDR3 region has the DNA TGCGCCAGCAGCCCTACAGCTACTAGCACAGATACGCAGTATTTT. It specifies CASSPTATSTDTQYF.

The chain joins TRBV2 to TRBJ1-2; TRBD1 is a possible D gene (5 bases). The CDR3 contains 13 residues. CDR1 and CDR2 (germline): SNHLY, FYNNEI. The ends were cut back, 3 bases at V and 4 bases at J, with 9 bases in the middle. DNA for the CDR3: TGTGCCAGCAGTGAGGGAAGGGGCTATGGCTACACCTTC. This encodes CASSEGRGYGYTF.

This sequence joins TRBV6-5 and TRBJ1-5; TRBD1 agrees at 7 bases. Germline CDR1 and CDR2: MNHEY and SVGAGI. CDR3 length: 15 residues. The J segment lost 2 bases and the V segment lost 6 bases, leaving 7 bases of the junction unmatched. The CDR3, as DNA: TGTGCCAGCAGGTACAAAGGACAGGGCAATCAGCCCCAGCATTTT. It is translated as CASRYKGQGNQPQHF.

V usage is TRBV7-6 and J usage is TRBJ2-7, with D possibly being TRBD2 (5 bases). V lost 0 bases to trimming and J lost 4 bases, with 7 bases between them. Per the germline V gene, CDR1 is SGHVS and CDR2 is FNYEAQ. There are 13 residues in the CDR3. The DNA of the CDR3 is TGTGCCAGCAGCTTAGCAGAGCGGTACGAGCAGTACTTC. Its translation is CASSLAERYEQYF.

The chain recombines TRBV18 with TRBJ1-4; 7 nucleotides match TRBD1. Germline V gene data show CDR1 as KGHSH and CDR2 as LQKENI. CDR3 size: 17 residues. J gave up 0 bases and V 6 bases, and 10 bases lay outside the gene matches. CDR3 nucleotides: TGTGCCAGCTCTACGACAGGGAAGGCTACAACTAATGAAAAACTGTTTTTT. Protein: CASSTTGKATTNEKLFF.

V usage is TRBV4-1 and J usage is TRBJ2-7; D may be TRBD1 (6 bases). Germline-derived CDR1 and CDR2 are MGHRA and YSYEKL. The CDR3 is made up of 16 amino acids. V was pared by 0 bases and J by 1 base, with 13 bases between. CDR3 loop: CASSQDPGDGSYEQYF. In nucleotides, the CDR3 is TGCGCCAGCAGCCAAGATCCAGGGGATGGGTCCTACGAGCAGTACTTC.

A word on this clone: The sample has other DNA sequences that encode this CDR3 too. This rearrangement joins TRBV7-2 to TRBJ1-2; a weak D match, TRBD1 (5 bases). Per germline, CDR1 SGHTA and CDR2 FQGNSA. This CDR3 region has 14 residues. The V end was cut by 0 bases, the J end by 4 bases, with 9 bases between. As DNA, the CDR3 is TGTGCCAGCAGCTTAGCGGGGGGTGCCTATGGCTACACCTTC. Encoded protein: CASSLAGGAYGYTF.

The CDR3 region is CASSPGTRNQPQHF. The CDR3 DNA follows: TGTGCCAGCAGCCCCGGGACACGCAATCAGCCCCAGCATTTT. The V gene is TRBV5-5, the J gene TRBJ1-5; a possible D gene is TRBD1 (6 bases). Germline V gene sequence: CDR1 SGHKS, CDR2 YYEKEE (reference sequence). The length of the CDR3 is 14 residues. The V end was cut by 4 bases, the J end by 2 bases, with 10 bases between.

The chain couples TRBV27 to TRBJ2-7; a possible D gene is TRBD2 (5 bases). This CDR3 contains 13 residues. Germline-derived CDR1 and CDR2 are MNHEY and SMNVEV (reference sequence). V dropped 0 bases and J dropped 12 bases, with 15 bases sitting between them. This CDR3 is CASSLSGSGRRYF. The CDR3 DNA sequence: TGTGCCAGCAGTTTATCGGGCAGCGGAAGGAGGTACTTC.

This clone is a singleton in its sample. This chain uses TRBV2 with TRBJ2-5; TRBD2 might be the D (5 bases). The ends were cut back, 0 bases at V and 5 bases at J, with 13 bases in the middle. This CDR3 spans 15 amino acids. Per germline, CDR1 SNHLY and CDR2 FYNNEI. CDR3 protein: CASSEALLGLETQYF. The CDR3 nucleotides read TGTGCCAGCAGTGAAGCGCTTCTCGGACTGGAGACCCAGTACTTC.

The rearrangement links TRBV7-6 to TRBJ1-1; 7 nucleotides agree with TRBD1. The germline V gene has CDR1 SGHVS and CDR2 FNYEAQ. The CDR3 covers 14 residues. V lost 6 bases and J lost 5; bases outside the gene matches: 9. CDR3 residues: CASSKRQGGTEAFF. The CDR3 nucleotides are TGTGCCAGCAGTAAACGACAGGGTGGTACTGAAGCTTTCTTT.

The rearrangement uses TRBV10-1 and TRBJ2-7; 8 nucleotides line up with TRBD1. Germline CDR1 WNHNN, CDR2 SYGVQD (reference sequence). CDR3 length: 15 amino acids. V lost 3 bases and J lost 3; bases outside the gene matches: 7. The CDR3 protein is CASSDQGAGDYEQYF. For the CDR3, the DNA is TGCGCCAGCAGTGACCAGGGGGCCGGGGACTACGAGCAGTACTTC.

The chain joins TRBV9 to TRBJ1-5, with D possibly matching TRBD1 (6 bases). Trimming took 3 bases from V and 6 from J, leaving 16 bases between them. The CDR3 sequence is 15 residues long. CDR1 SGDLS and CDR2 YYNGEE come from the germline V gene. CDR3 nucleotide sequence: TGTGCCAGCAGCGCCACAGGGTATGTCGGTCAGCCCCAGCATTTT. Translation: CASSATGYVGQPQHF.

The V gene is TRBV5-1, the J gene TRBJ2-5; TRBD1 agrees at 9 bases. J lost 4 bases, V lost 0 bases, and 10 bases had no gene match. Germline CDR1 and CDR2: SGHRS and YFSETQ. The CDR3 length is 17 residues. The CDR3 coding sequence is TGCGCCAGCAGCTTGGAGGGGCGACAGGGGGTGGGAGAGACCCAGTACTTC. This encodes CASSLEGRQGVGETQYF.

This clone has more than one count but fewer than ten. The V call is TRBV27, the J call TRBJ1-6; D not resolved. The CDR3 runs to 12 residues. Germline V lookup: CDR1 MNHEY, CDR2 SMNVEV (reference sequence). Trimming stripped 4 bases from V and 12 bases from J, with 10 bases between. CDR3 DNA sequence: TGTGCCAGCAGTTCCCCCCCTATACCCCTCCACTTT. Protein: CASSSPPIPLHF.

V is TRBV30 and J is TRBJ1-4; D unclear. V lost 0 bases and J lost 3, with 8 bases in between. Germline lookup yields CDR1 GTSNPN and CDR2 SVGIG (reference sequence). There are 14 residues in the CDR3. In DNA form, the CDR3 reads TGTGCCTGGAGTGTACACAGCTCTAATGAAAAACTGTTTTTT. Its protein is CAWSVHSSNEKLFF.

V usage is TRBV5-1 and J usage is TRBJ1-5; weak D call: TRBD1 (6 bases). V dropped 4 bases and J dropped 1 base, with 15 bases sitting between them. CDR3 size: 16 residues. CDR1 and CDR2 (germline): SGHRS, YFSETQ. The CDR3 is CASSIGPGQSNQPQHF. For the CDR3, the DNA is TGCGCCAGCAGCATCGGGCCGGGACAAAGCAATCAGCCCCAGCATTTT.

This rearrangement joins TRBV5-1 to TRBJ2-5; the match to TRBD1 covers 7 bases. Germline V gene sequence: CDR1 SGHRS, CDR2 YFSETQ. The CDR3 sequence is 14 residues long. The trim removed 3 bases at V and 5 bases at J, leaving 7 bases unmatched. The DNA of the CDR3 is TGCGCCAGCAGCTCCGGGACAGCGGCGGAGACCCAGTACTTC. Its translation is CASSSGTAAETQYF. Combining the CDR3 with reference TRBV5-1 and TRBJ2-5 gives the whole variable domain KAGVTQTPRYLIKTRGQQVTLSCSPISGHRSVSWYQQTPGQGLQFLFEYFSETQRNKGNFPGRFSGRQFSNSRSEMNVSTLELGDSALYLCASSSGTAAETQYFGPGTRLLVL.

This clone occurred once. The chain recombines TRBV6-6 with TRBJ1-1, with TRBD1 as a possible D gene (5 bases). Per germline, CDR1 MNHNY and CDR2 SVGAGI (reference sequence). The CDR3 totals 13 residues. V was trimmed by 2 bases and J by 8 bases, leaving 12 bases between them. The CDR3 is CASSYLDRPEAFF. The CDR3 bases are TGTGCCAGCAGTTACCTTGACAGACCCGAAGCTTTCTTT.